The source of this TCR beta chain is a study of control samples from healthy donors and cancer patients. Trimming took 1 base from V and 9 from J, leaving 10 bases between them. This CDR3 has 13 residues. CDR1 and CDR2 (germline): SGHVS, FQNEAQ. TCRdb's table, derived via immunoSEQ multiplex PCR, lists solely in-frame clones and lacks some. The table has about 160,000 clones, roughly 95% seen once. This TCR came from a woman in her 30s in good health. Material for sequencing was blood. This rearrangement joins TRBV7-8 to TRBJ2-1; D unclear. The CDR3 region has the DNA TGTGCCAGCAGCTTAGTCGAAGCCGGTGAGCAGTTCTTC. Its translation: CASSLVEAGEQFF.